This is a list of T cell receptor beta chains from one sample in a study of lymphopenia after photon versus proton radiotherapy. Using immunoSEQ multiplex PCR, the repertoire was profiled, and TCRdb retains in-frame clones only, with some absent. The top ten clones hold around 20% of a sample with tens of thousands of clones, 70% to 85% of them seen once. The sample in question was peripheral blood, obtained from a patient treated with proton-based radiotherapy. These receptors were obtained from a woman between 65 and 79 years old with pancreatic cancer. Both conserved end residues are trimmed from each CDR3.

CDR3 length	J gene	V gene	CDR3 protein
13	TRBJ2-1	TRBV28	ASSKAGGRYNEQF
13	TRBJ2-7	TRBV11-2	ASSPQGQGLHEQY
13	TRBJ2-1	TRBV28	ASSAHNRIGNEQF
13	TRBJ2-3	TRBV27	ASSFSGRQTDTQY
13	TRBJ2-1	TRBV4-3	ASSQSGGVYNEQF
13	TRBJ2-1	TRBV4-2	ASSQGTLAGSEQF
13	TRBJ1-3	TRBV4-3	ASSQEGGAGNTIY
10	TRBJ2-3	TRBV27	ASSPKGDTQY
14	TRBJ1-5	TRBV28	ASSFLKFRDDQPQH
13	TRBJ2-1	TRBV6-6	ASRVTSGALNEQF
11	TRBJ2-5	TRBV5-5	ASSRTGQETQY
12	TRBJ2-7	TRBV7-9	ASSRIAGGYEQY
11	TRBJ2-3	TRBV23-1	ASSPQGMVTQY
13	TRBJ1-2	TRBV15	ATSRPGQGNYGYT
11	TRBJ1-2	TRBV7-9	ASSLNSAYGYT
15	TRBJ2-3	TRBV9	ASSVAGGGQYQNTQY
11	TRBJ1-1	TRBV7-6	ASSSSRNTEAF
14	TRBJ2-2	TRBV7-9	ASSSDLAGVGGELF
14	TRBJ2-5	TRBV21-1	ASSKNDRGRKETQY
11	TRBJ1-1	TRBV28	ASTRTGRFEAF
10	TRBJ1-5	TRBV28	ASSSTERPQH
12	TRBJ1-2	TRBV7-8	ASSPRTSSGGYT
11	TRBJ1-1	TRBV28	ASSQAPNTEAF
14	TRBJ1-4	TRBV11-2	ASSLEGLAPGEKLF
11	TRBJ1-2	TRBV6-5	ATTPGQRYGYT
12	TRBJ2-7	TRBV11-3	ASTIGQGSVEQY
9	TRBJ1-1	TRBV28	ASSRGTEAF
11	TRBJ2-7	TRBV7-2	ASSLQLEDEQY
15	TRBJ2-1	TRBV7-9	ASSLDIAGSSYNEQF